One sample yielded the 19 T cell receptor beta chains listed below, sequenced in a study of blood T cell repertoires in COVID-19. Assay: immunoSEQ multiplex PCR; the TCRdb copy retains only in-frame clones and omits some. This table holds 49,000 or so clones, roughly four fifths found once. Material: peripheral blood. These receptors were taken from a man in his fifties or sixties with active COVID-19.

This chain uses TRBV7-9 with TRBJ2-7, with 9 bases that match TRBD1. Germline loops: CDR1 SEHNR, CDR2 FQNEAQ (reference sequence). With V trimmed by 4 bases and J by 4 bases, 5 bases remained unmatched. The CDR3 contains 14 residues. CDR3: CASSSGQGYYEQYF. The CDR3, as DNA: TGTGCCAGCAGCTCCGGACAGGGGTATTACGAGCAGTACTTC.

The V call is TRBV2, the J call TRBJ2-7; 10 nucleotides match TRBD1. CDR3 length equals 15 residues. Germline values: CDR1 SNHLY, CDR2 FYNNEI. The V and J ends lost 7 bases and 4 bases, in that order; junction bases with no gene match: 10. The CDR3 DNA is TGTGCCAGCACCGACCGGGACAGGGGAAGGTACGAGCAGTACTTC. Translated, it gives CASTDRDRGRYEQYF.

This chain links TRBV6-5 with TRBJ2-5, with TRBD1 as a possible D gene (6 bases). Trimming shortened V by 2 bases and J by 2 bases, and 12 bases separated the two germline ends. This CDR3 has 15 residues. Germline CDR1 MNHEY, CDR2 SVGAGI. CDR3 sequence: CASSYGGADQETQYF. For the CDR3, the DNA is TGTGCCAGCAGTTACGGGGGCGCGGATCAAGAGACCCAGTACTTC.

This clone was recorded only once. The V call is TRBV10-3, the J call TRBJ2-7; TRBD2 aligns across 7 bases. Losses at the gene ends were 7 bases for V and 3 bases for J; bases not matched to a gene: 9. The CDR3 runs 14 residues. Germline CDR1 ENHRY, CDR2 SYGVKD. CDR3 in DNA: TGTGCCATCATGGTGGAGGGACTAAGCTACGAGCAGTACTTC. The encoded protein is CAIMVEGLSYEQYF.

The V gene is TRBV6-2 or TRBV6-3, the J gene TRBJ2-7, with 7 bases identical to TRBD2. CDR3 length equals 16 residues. The trim removed 4 bases at V and 0 bases at J, leaving 9 bases unmatched. CDR1 is MNHEY, CDR2 SVGEGT, per germline. The CDR3 DNA sequence: TGTGCCAGCAGTTCCACAGGACTAGGGACCTCCTACGAGCAGTACTTC. Its translation is CASSSTGLGTSYEQYF.

The V gene is TRBV5-8, the J gene TRBJ1-2; D gene unclear. Per the germline V gene, CDR1 is SGHTS and CDR2 is YDEGEE. The CDR3 is 13 amino acids. The ends were cut back, 0 bases at V and 8 bases at J, with 11 bases in the middle. The CDR3 sequence is CASSLGYVGGYTF. CDR3 bases: TGTGCCAGCAGCTTGGGTTACGTCGGGGGCTACACCTTC.

The chain employs TRBV24-1 and TRBJ2-2; tentatively, D is TRBD2 (8 bases). The ends were cut back, 9 bases at V and 3 bases at J, with 16 bases in the middle. Germline V lookup: CDR1 KGHDR, CDR2 SFDVKD. The CDR3 has 15 residues. CDR3 in DNA: TGTGCCACCCGGGGGGGAGGGGGCCACACCGGGGAGCTGTTTTTT. It specifies CATRGGGGHTGELFF.

The chain combines TRBV30 with TRBJ1-2; D uncertain. This CDR3 contains 13 residues. CDR1 is GTSNPN, CDR2 SVGIG, per germline (reference sequence). V was trimmed by 0 bases and J by 8 bases, leaving 13 bases between them. CDR3 in DNA: TGTGCCTGGAGTGTAGGTGACCTAGGAGGCTACACCTTC. It translates to CAWSVGDLGGYTF.

The gene calls are TRBV2 and TRBJ2-7, with 7 bases lining up with TRBD2. Per the germline V gene, CDR1 is SNHLY and CDR2 is FYNNEI. J gave up 1 base and V 7 bases, and 4 bases lay outside the gene matches. This CDR3 has 13 residues. In DNA form, the CDR3 reads TGTGCCAGCACCGGCGGGGGTTCCTACGAGCAGTACTTC. This sequence encodes CASTGGGSYEQYF.

J is TRBJ1-2 and V is TRBV2; 10 nucleotides align to TRBD1. This CDR3 spans 13 amino acids. Germline V gene sequence: CDR1 SNHLY, CDR2 FYNNEI. Trimming took 6 bases from V and 7 from J; bases not matched to a gene: 5. This CDR3 is CASSAGQGIGYTF. The CDR3 DNA follows: TGTGCCAGCAGCGCGGGACAGGGGATTGGCTACACCTTC.

This clone appeared a few times. This rearrangement joins TRBV10-3 to TRBJ2-7, with D perhaps TRBD1 (5 bases). This CDR3 is built from 14 residues. The germline CDR1 and CDR2 sequences are ENHRY and SYGVKD. Trimming cost V 3 bases and J 1 base, with 10 bases left between them. CDR3 amino acids: CAISDPTASYEQYF. The CDR3 bases are TGTGCCATCAGTGACCCGACAGCTTCCTACGAGCAGTACTTC.

This clone was found once. The gene calls are TRBV2 and TRBJ1-6, with D possibly matching TRBD1 (6 bases). Germline V gives CDR1 SNHLY, CDR2 FYNNEI. The CDR3 runs 13 residues. Trimming took off 6 bases at V and 13 bases at J, with 16 bases between the two ends. This chain's CDR3 is CASSRGQTDPLHF. In nucleotides, the CDR3 is TGTGCCAGCAGCCGCGGACAGACCGACCCCCTCCACTTT.

This clone was detected once. V gene TRBV19 combines with J gene TRBJ2-1; TRBD2 might be the D (7 bases). The V end lost 6 bases, the J end lost 1 base, and 16 bases lay between the germline ends. The CDR3 has 16 amino acids. The germline V gene has CDR1 LNHDA and CDR2 SQIVND (reference sequence). The CDR3 sequence is CASSLEGGVSYNEQFF. The CDR3 DNA reads as TGTGCCAGTAGCCTGGAGGGGGGGGTATCCTACAATGAGCAGTTCTTC.

The J gene is TRBJ2-1, the V gene TRBV6-4, with 12 nucleotides matching TRBD2. Germline loops: CDR1 MRHNA, CDR2 SNTAGT. This CDR3 region has 16 residues. After removal of 6 bases from V and 8 bases from J, the junction contained 11 bases not matched to a gene. The CDR3 coding sequence is TGTGCCAGCAGCCCTGAACCTAGCGGGAGGGTCTATGAGCAGTTCTTC. This translates into CASSPEPSGRVYEQFF.

This clone was counted between two and nine times. The chain is built from TRBV12-3 or TRBV12-4 and TRBJ1-1; D gene unclear. CDR3 length equals 13 residues. V was trimmed by 4 bases and J by 5 bases, leaving 11 bases between them. CDR3 DNA: TGTGCCAGCAGTTGGCGTTGGAGTACTGAAGCTTTCTTT. Translated: CASSWRWSTEAFF.

The CDR3 loop reads CASRRLPGQGIAEAFF. DNA for the CDR3: TGTGCCAGTAGGAGACTCCCGGGACAGGGGATCGCTGAAGCTTTCTTT. This chain links TRBV19 with TRBJ1-1; TRBD1 aligns across 10 bases. Trimming took 6 bases from V and 6 from J; bases not matched to a gene: 13. Per germline, CDR1 LNHDA and CDR2 SQIVND (reference sequence). The CDR3 is 16 residues long.

The rearrangement links TRBV28 to TRBJ2-1; D perhaps matches TRBD1 (5 bases). V was pared by 6 bases and J by 0 bases, with 12 bases between. The germline V gene has CDR1 MDHEN and CDR2 SYDVKM. The CDR3 is 15 amino acids. CDR3 sequence (DNA): TGTGCCAGCAGCGCCGACAGTACCTCCTACAATGAGCAGTTCTTC. Protein sequence: CASSADSTSYNEQFF.

This chain connects TRBV24-1 to TRBJ2-2; D possibly corresponds to TRBD2 (6 bases). The germline CDR1 and CDR2 sequences are KGHDR and SFDVKD. The V end was cut by 4 bases, the J end by 2 bases, with 13 bases between. This CDR3 is 16 amino acids long. CDR3 bases: TGTGCCACCAGTGAATGGGGTAGCGGCAACACCGGGGAGCTGTTTTTT. Protein: CATSEWGSGNTGELFF.

The V gene is TRBV3-1 (or the pseudogene TRBV3-2), the J gene TRBJ2-1; a possible D gene is TRBD1 (6 bases). The V end was cut by 0 bases, the J end by 3 bases, with 9 bases between. Germline CDR1 and CDR2: LGHDT and YNNKEL (reference sequence). This CDR3 has 15 residues. CDR3: CASSQDTGYYNEQFF. The CDR3 region has the DNA TGTGCCAGCAGCCAAGACACAGGGTACTACAATGAGCAGTTCTTC.